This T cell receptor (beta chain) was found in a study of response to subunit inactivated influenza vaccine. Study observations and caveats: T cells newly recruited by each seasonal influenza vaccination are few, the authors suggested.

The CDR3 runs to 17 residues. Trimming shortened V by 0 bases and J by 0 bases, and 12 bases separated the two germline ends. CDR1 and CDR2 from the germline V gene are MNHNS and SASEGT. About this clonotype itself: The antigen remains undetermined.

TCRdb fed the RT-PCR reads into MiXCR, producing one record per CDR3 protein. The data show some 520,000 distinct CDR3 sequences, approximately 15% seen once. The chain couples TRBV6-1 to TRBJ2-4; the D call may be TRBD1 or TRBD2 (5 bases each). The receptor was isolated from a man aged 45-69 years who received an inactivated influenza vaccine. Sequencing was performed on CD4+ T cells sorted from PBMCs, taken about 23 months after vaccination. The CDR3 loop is CASSEAASGLAKNIQYF. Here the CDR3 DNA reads TGTGCCAGCAGTGAAGCGGCCTCGGGGCTAGCCAAAAACATTCAGTACTTC.